This T cell receptor (beta chain) was recorded in a study of control samples from healthy donors and cancer patients. The V end lost 3 bases, the J end lost 1 base, and 21 bases lay between the germline ends. The CDR3 has 18 residues. Looked up from germline, CDR1 is LNHDA and CDR2 is SQIVND (reference sequence). Assay: immunoSEQ multiplex PCR; the TCRdb copy retains only in-frame clones and omits some. The sample includes some 130,000 clones, roughly 92% of them seen just once. The chain is built from TRBV19 and TRBJ2-5, with a weak D call TRBD2 (5 bases). The sequencing input was blood. This TCR was recovered from a man aged 25 to 40 in good health. Written as DNA, the CDR3 is TGTGCCAGTAGTATTAAATTACGCCCGGGGTTACCCCAAGAGACCCAGTACTTC. Protein: CASSIKLRPGLPQETQYF.